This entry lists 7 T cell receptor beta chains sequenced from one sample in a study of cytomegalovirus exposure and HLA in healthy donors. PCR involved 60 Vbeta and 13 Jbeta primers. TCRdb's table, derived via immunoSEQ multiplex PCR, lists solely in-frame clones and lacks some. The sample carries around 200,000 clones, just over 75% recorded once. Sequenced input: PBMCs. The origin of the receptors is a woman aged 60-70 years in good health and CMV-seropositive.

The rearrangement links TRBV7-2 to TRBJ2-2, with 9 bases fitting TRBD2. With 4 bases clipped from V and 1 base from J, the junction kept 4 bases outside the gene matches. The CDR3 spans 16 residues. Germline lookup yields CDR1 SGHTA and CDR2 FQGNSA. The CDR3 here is CASSYIAGVNTGELFF. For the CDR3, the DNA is TGTGCCAGCAGCTACATAGCGGGGGTGAACACCGGGGAGCTGTTTTTT.

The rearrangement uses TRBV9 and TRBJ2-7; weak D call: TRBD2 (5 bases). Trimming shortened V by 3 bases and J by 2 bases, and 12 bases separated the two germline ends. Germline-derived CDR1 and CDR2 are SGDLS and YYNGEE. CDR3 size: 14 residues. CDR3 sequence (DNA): TGTGCCAGCAGCGGTGGGGAGTTAGCCTACGAGCAGTACTTC. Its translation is CASSGGELAYEQYF.

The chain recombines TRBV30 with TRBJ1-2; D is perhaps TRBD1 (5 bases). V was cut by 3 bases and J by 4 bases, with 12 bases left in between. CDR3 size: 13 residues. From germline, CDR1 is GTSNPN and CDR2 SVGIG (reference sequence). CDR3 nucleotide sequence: TGTGCCTGGAGAACAGGACGGCGCTATGGCTACACCTTC. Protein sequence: CAWRTGRRYGYTF.

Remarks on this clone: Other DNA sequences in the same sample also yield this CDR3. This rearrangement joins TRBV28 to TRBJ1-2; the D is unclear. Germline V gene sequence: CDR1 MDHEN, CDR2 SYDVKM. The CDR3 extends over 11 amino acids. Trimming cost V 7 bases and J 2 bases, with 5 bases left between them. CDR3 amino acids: CASTGNYGYTF. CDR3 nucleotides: TGTGCCAGCACCGGGAACTATGGCTACACCTTC.

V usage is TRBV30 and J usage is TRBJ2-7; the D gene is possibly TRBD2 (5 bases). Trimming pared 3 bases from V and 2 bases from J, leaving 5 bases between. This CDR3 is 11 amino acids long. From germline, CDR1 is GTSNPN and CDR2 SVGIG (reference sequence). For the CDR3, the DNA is TGTGCCTGGAGGGGAGCCTACGAGCAGTACTTC. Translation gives CAWRGAYEQYF.

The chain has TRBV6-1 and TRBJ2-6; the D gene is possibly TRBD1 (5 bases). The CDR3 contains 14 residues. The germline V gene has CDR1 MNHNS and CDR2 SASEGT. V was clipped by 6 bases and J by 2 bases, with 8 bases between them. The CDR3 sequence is CASRTDPGANVLTF. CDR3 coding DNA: TGTGCCAGCAGGACAGACCCTGGGGCCAACGTCCTGACTTTC.

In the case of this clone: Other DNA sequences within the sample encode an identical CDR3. DNA of the CDR3: TGCGCCAGCAGCTTGCAGGGTATGAACACTGAAGCTTTCTTT. It specifies CASSLQGMNTEAFF. The chain links TRBV5-1 to TRBJ1-1; TRBD1 is a possible D gene (5 bases). The CDR3 extends over 14 amino acids. The germline gives CDR1 SGHRS, CDR2 YFSETQ. V shed 1 base and J shed 0 bases, with 7 bases lying between them.